The clone carrying this TCR beta chain came up many times. Time point described: before trial treatment. The sample belongs to a study of low-dose radiotherapy and immunotherapy resistance in tumors. Study information: Cohort 2 was treated with 1 Gy per fraction every two weeks, amounting to 13 Gy across 26 weeks.

This CDR3 is 14 amino acids long. The germline CDR1 and CDR2 sequences are SGHAT and FQNNGV. V was pared by 6 bases and J by 2 bases, with 5 bases of the junction left unmatched. An approximately 19-cycle PCR with a constant-region primer and V-primer adapter amplified TCRs. In vitro transcription amplified the mRNA that had been isolated. TCRdb recomputed calls from the reads with MiXCR, one row per CDR3 protein. The sample carries about 50,000 distinct CDR3 sequences, roughly 10% recorded once. This chain joins TRBV11-2 and TRBJ2-3, with TRBD1 matching over 7 bases. The receptor's source is a female donor with ovarian cancer. This material consisted of PBMCs, taken before treatment. The CDR3 DNA sequence: TGTGCCAGCAGACCGACAGGGCTCACAGATACGCAGTATTTT. Residues: CASRPTGLTDTQYF.